Detailed here is one T cell receptor beta chain. RNA transcripts served as the template for amplifying TCR beta CDR3 regions. Researchers ran a first-round RT-PCR on the TCR CDR3 using the HTBI primer set. TCRdb reprocessed the multiplex PCR reads with MiXCR, giving one entry per CDR3 protein. Of some 760,000 distinct CDR3 sequences in the sample, about 15% were seen once. The CDR3 length is 15 residues. With V trimmed by 1 base and J by 7 bases, 2 bases remained unmatched. Germline values: CDR1 LGHNA, CDR2 YNFKEQ. The sample is drawn from a study of T cells in Graves' hyperthyroidism and ophthalmopathy. From more than 9.5 ml of fresh peripheral blood, PBMCs were isolated.

This sequence was found in a woman aged 18 to 35 with Graves' hyperthyroidism. This chain connects TRBV4-2 to TRBJ2-7; 15 bases align to TRBD2. Sequencing was performed on blood. CDR3 protein: CASSQGGTSGREQYF. The DNA for the CDR3 is TGTGCCAGCAGCCAAGGTGGGACTAGCGGGAGGGAGCAGTACTTC.